The 27 T cell receptor beta chains below all came from one sample that was sequenced in a study of blood T cells in healthy people across ages. Next came a second PCR, run for roughly 6 to 11 cycles, which used a sample-barcoded 5' primer along with a J-beta primer mix. TCRdb redid the calling of the 5' RACE reads with MiXCR, one entry per CDR3 protein. The sample includes 550,000 to 650,000 distinct CDR3 sequences, about 30% of them seen just once. Sequenced sample: blood. These receptors came from a woman aged 80 or older in good health.

As for this clonotype: A much larger clone differs by one base, so this may be a read error. The chain couples TRBV20-1 to TRBJ2-7, with a weak D call TRBD1 (5 bases). In germline, CDR1 is DFQATT, CDR2 SNEGSKA (reference sequence). The CDR3 has 11 amino acids. CDR3 nucleotide sequence: TGCAGGGCTAGGGGCACGGACGAGCAGTACTTC. It encodes CRARGTDEQYF.

The table lists this clonotype with a few counts. The CDR3 DNA reads TGTGCCAGCGCCACCGGGACAGGGAGTGTGACAGATACGCAGTATTTT. This sequence encodes CASATGTGSVTDTQYF. The chain joins TRBV6-2 or TRBV6-3 to TRBJ2-3; 9 bases fit TRBD1. This CDR3 contains 16 residues. In germline, CDR1 is MNHEY, CDR2 SVGEGT. The V gene end was trimmed by 8 bases and the J gene end by 3 bases; junction bases not matched to a gene: 12.

The sample holds a few counts of this clonotype. V is TRBV15 and J is TRBJ2-7, with TRBD1 identical over 9 bases. The CDR3 runs to 16 residues. From germline, CDR1 is LNHNV and CDR2 YYDKDF (reference sequence). The trim removed 0 bases at V and 1 base at J, leaving 4 bases unmatched. CDR3 coding DNA: TGTGCCACCAGCAGAGATAGGACAGGGGCTTCCTACGAGCAGTACTTC. Translating it yields CATSRDRTGASYEQYF.

In nucleotides, the CDR3 is TGTGCCAGCAACCAGGAGGGACTAAGCAATCAGCCCCAGCATTTT. Its translation is CASNQEGLSNQPQHF. The chain employs TRBV4-2 and TRBJ1-5; a possible D gene is TRBD1 (5 bases). Germline assignment: CDR1 LGHNA and CDR2 YNFKEQ. The CDR3 contains 15 residues. V shed 7 bases and J shed 1 base, with 14 bases lying between them.

As regards this clonotype: A much bigger clone sits one base away, suggesting this may be a read error. V gene TRBV7-2 combines with J gene TRBJ2-5; 8 bases line up with TRBD2. The CDR3 has 17 residues. The V and J ends lost 0 bases and 11 bases, in that order; junction bases with no gene match: 17. Germline lookup yields CDR1 SGHTA and CDR2 FQGNSA. The CDR3 loop reads CASSLAGFGGAMNEQYF. The CDR3 DNA reads TGTGCCAGCAGCTTAGCGGGGTTCGGGGGGGCGATGAATGAGCAGTACTTC.

Notes on this clonotype: This sequence may be a read error, since a much larger clone differs from it by one base. CDR3 residues: CASSLANGGERGTQYF. The CDR3 DNA sequence: TGTGCCAGCAGTTTAGCGAACGGGGGGGAGAGAGGTACGCAGTATTTT. V usage is TRBV12-3 or TRBV12-4 and J usage is TRBJ2-3; TRBD2 matches 8 bases. The trim removed 0 bases at V and 8 bases at J, leaving 10 bases unmatched. The CDR3 has 16 residues.

This clonotype turned up a few times. This may stem from a read error, because a much larger clone lies one nucleotide away. The chain uses TRBV20-1 and TRBJ2-3; 8 bases match TRBD2. The ends lost 5 bases at V and 6 bases at J; junction bases unmatched: 10. The germline V gene encodes CDR1 DFQATT and CDR2 SNEGSKA (reference sequence). CDR3 size: 14 residues. This CDR3 reads CSAFNRGGSDTQYF. CDR3 in DNA: TGCAGTGCTTTTAACCGGGGGGGCAGCGATACGCAGTATTTT.

The J gene is TRBJ2-7, the V gene TRBV27, with 10 bases fitting TRBD1. The CDR3 runs to 14 residues. V trimming: 8 bases; J trimming: 2 bases; junction bases outside the gene matches: 6. Germline CDR1 MNHEY, CDR2 SMNVEV (reference sequence). CDR3 DNA sequence: TGTGCCAGCTGGGGACAGGGGTCAGCCTACGAGCAGTACTTC. Residues: CASWGQGSAYEQYF.

The genes are TRBV20-1 and TRBJ2-1; D gene unclear. Matching the DNA end better, TRBJ2-7 makes the J call doubtful. CDR1 is DFQATT and CDR2 is SNEGSKA in the germline V gene (reference sequence). The CDR3 has 12 residues. DNA of the CDR3: TGCAGTGCTAGGACGACCAGCTACGAGCAGTACTTC. This encodes CSARTTSYEQYF.

In this sample, this clonotype turned up a few times. V usage is TRBV29-1 and J usage is TRBJ1-1; TRBD1 is a possible D gene (5 bases). This CDR3 has 13 amino acids. Germline CDR1 is SQVTM and CDR2 is ANQGSEA. Trimming stripped 4 bases from V and 1 base from J, with 10 bases between. The CDR3 is CSVAGVRNTEAFF. For the CDR3, the DNA is TGCAGCGTTGCGGGGGTACGGAACACTGAAGCTTTCTTT. The variable domain in full, completed from reference TRBV29-1 and TRBJ1-1, reads SAVISQKPSRDICQRGTSLTIQCQVDSQVTMMFWYRQQPGQSLTLIATANQGSEATYESGFVIDKFPISRPNLTFSTLTVSNMSPEDSSIYLCSVAGVRNTEAFFGQGTRLTVV.

This clonotype was recorded at least ten times. The chain combines TRBV6-2 or TRBV6-3 with TRBJ2-5; TRBD1 aligns across 9 bases. CDR3 length: 16 amino acids. The trim removed 4 bases at V and 2 bases at J, leaving 8 bases unmatched. In germline, CDR1 is MNHEY, CDR2 SVGEGT. This chain's CDR3 is CASSSPGQGTQETQYF. The CDR3 DNA follows: TGTGCCAGCAGTTCGCCGGGACAGGGAACGCAAGAGACCCAGTACTTC.

As to this clonotype: One base away lies a much larger clone, so this may be a sequencing read error. This chain joins TRBV6-5 and TRBJ1-1; 11 positions match TRBD1. The CDR3 contains 15 residues. V lost 3 bases to trimming and J lost 4 bases; unmatched junction nucleotides: 4. The V gene's germline CDR1 is MNHEY and CDR2 SVGAGI. This chain's CDR3 is CASSYWTGGFTEAFF. In DNA, the CDR3 is TGTGCCAGCAGTTATTGGACAGGGGGCTTCACTGAAGCTTTCTTT.

As for this clonotype: This may stem from a read error, because a much larger clone lies one nucleotide away. The rearrangement uses TRBV7-9 and TRBJ2-1; either TRBD1 or TRBD2 may fit D (5 bases each). The ends were cut back, 5 bases at V and 13 bases at J, with 15 bases in the middle. Germline V CDR1 and CDR2: SEHNR, FQNEAQ (reference sequence). The CDR3 has 12 amino acids. The DNA for the CDR3 is TGTGCCAGCAGCATAGAATTAGGGACCCAGTTCTTC. Translated: CASSIELGTQFF.

The chain links TRBV7-9 to TRBJ1-1; D uncertain. V was shortened by 5 bases and J by 5 bases, with 9 bases between the two germline ends. This CDR3 is 12 amino acids long. Looked up from germline, CDR1 is SEHNR and CDR2 is FQNEAQ (reference sequence). The CDR3: CASSGRETEAFF. The CDR3 DNA sequence: TGTGCCAGCAGCGGGAGGGAGACTGAAGCTTTCTTT.

Comment on this clonotype: This could be a read error, since a much larger clone is one nucleotide away. The CDR3 DNA reads TGCAGCGGGGGGGACAGGGGACTCTACGAGCAGTTCTTC. It specifies CSGGDRGLYEQFF. The chain has TRBV29-1 and TRBJ2-1; 10 positions match TRBD1. Germline CDR1 and CDR2: SQVTM and ANQGSEA. CDR3 size: 13 residues. The V and J ends lost 7 bases and 10 bases, in that order; junction bases with no gene match: 10.

The chain is built from TRBV7-2 and TRBJ2-4, with TRBD2 identical over 8 bases. Trimming took 4 bases from V and 8 from J; bases not matched to a gene: 10. The CDR3 consists of 15 residues. CDR1 is SGHTA, CDR2 FQGNSA, per germline. The CDR3 nucleotides are TGTGCCAGCAGCTCCAGGACTAGCAGGGGCGACATTCAGTACTTC. Amino acid sequence: CASSSRTSRGDIQYF. Variable domain in full (rest from reference TRBV7-2 and TRBJ2-4): GAGVSQSPSNKVTEKGKDVELRCDPISGHTALYWYRQSLGQGLEFLIYFQGNSAPDKSGLPSDRFSAERTGGSVSTLTIQRTQQEDSAVYLCASSSRTSRGDIQYFGAGTRLSVL.

This clonotype has ten or more counts. V and J are TRBV5-1 and TRBJ2-1, with 9 bases matching TRBD1. V lost 1 base to trimming and J lost 8 bases; unmatched junction nucleotides: 10. In germline, CDR1 is SGHRS, CDR2 YFSETQ. The CDR3 runs 16 residues. The CDR3 nucleotides are TGCGCCAGCAGCTTGCGAGGGACAGGGTTAATCTATGAGCAGTTCTTC. Its translation: CASSLRGTGLIYEQFF.

The chain has TRBV7-9 and TRBJ2-5, with TRBD1 matching over 7 bases. The J segment lost 11 bases and the V segment lost 4 bases, leaving 10 bases of the junction unmatched. CDR3 length: 13 residues. Per germline, CDR1 SEHNR and CDR2 FQNEAQ (reference sequence). The CDR3 reads CASSSWRTGEQYF. CDR3 bases: TGTGCCAGCAGCTCCTGGAGAACAGGGGAGCAGTACTTC.

In this sample, this clonotype turned up many times. The gene calls are TRBV5-1 and TRBJ2-6; TRBD2 is a possible D gene (6 bases). Trimming removed 4 bases at V and 4 bases at J, with 12 bases between. The CDR3 runs to 15 residues. The germline gives CDR1 SGHRS, CDR2 YFSETQ. CDR3 loop: CASSRGLSGANVLTF. DNA of the CDR3: TGCGCCAGCAGCCGGGGACTCTCGGGGGCCAACGTCCTGACTTTC.

This clonotype has a handful of counts. A much larger clone lies a single base off, so this may be a read error. The V call is TRBV6-2 or TRBV6-3, the J call TRBJ2-7; 7 bases map to TRBD2. The CDR3 extends over 14 amino acids. Germline V gene lookup returns CDR1 MNHEY and CDR2 SVGEGT. The V and J ends lost 6 bases and 7 bases, in that order; junction bases with no gene match: 12. Here the CDR3 reads CASRRTGGYNEQYF. CDR3 sequence (DNA): TGTGCCAGCAGACGCACGGGGGGATACAATGAGCAGTACTTC.

This clonotype showed up many times. Here the CDR3 DNA reads TGTGCCAGCAGCGCTGGCCAAGAGACCCAGTACTTC. Translated: CASSAGQETQYF. J is TRBJ2-5 and V is TRBV3-1; D is unclear. The ends were cut back, 5 bases at V and 1 base at J, with 5 bases in the middle. Germline-derived CDR1 and CDR2 are LGHDT and YNNKEL (reference sequence). CDR3 length: 12 residues.

This clonotype came up many times. This chain links TRBV20-1 with TRBJ2-7, with D possibly called TRBD1 or TRBD2 (6 bases each). V was trimmed by 5 bases and J by 0 bases, leaving 14 bases between them. CDR3 size: 14 residues. Germline V gene data show CDR1 as DFQATT and CDR2 as SNEGSKA (reference sequence). The CDR3 loop reads CSAQRGAYSYEQYF. In nucleotides, the CDR3 is TGCAGTGCTCAAAGGGGGGCCTACTCCTACGAGCAGTACTTC.

This clonotype was seen many times. The chain recombines TRBV20-1 with TRBJ1-1; no definite D call. Germline V gene data show CDR1 as DFQATT and CDR2 as SNEGSKA (reference sequence). Trimming shortened V by 6 bases and J by 5 bases, and 16 bases separated the two germline ends. This CDR3 region has 13 residues. CDR3 amino acids: CSALRQVYTEAFF. CDR3 DNA sequence: TGCAGTGCCCTCCGCCAGGTATATACTGAAGCTTTCTTT.

This clonotype was found many times. This chain joins TRBV20-1 and TRBJ1-5; 8 nucleotides agree with TRBD1. J was trimmed by 6 bases and V by 6 bases; bases with no gene match: 13. Germline V gives CDR1 DFQATT, CDR2 SNEGSKA (reference sequence). CDR3 length: 15 amino acids. CDR3 protein: CSATKGQGGSQPQHF. The CDR3 DNA reads TGCAGTGCCACAAAAGGACAGGGAGGGAGTCAGCCCCAGCATTTT.

In its sample, this clonotype was seen many times. The rearrangement links TRBV29-1 to TRBJ1-2, with D perhaps matching TRBD1 (5 bases). The CDR3 covers 13 residues. Trimming shortened V by 3 bases and J by 3 bases, and 11 bases separated the two germline ends. Germline CDR1 reads SQVTM; CDR2 reads ANQGSEA. CDR3: CSVERTGDYGYTF. As DNA, the CDR3 is TGCAGCGTTGAGAGAACGGGGGACTATGGCTACACCTTC.

The chain joins TRBV3-1 to TRBJ2-2, with 7 nucleotides matching TRBD1. The CDR3 extends over 14 amino acids. Germline V CDR1 and CDR2: LGHDT, YNNKEL (reference sequence). Germline trimming cut 1 base from V and 6 bases from J; bases unmatched to any gene: 2. The CDR3 protein is CASSQGQGAGELFF. For the CDR3, the DNA is TGTGCCAGCAGCCAAGGGCAGGGGGCCGGGGAGCTGTTTTTT.

CDR3 in DNA: TGTGCCAGCAGTGTCCACTCGTTCGATGAGCAGTACTTC. This codes for CASSVHSFDEQYF. The rearrangement links TRBV2 to TRBJ2-7; D is ambiguous. V lost 4 bases and J 7 bases, leaving 14 bases between the germline ends. The germline CDR1 and CDR2 sequences are SNHLY and FYNNEI. This CDR3 comprises 13 residues.